This TCR beta chain was identified in a study of response to subunit inactivated influenza vaccine. Overall study results and limits: Researchers suggested that each seasonal influenza vaccination recruits few new T cells.

TCRdb itself ran the RT-PCR reads through MiXCR, one entry per CDR3 protein. The sample lists 150,000 to 200,000 distinct CDR3 sequences, approximately 10% seen once, with approximately 13% in the top ten. This clonotype was counted many times. The target antigen is unknown. Material: non-naive T cells sorted from PBMCs, obtained 45 days after vaccination. This sequence was found in a man between 45 and 60 years old who received an inactivated influenza vaccine.

CDR3 in DNA: TGTGCCATCAGTGATCACACAGGGGCGGACACCGGGGAGCTGTTTTTT. Its translation: CAISDHTGADTGELFF. This chain links TRBV10-3 with TRBJ2-2; 7 bases are shared with TRBD1. J gave up 3 bases and V 3 bases, and 7 bases lay outside the gene matches. The CDR3 has 16 amino acids. Germline V gene sequence: CDR1 ENHRY, CDR2 SYGVKD.